The T cell receptor (beta chain) under discussion was sequenced for a study of STAT5B mutations in CD4+ large granular lymphocyte leukemia. To note about this clone: The antigen remains undetermined.

Points from the study as a whole: 8/27 top patient clones versus 2/35 control clones were TRBV06-family.

CDR3 length equals 13 residues. V lost 5 bases and J 6 bases, leaving 15 bases between the germline ends. The germline gives CDR1 SQVTM, CDR2 ANQGSEA. The table came from immunoSEQ multiplex PCR; TCRdb's copy has only in-frame clones and leaves some out. The repertoire holds about 40,000 clones, with around 85% as singletons. Sequencing used CD4+ T cells from blood buffy coats. This chain connects TRBV29-1 to TRBJ2-3; D gene ambiguous. The TCR was taken from a human donor in good health. CDR3 region: CSVSSRFSDTQYF. The CDR3 region has the DNA TGCAGCGTTTCGAGCCGATTCTCCGATACGCAGTATTTT.